This T cell receptor beta chain stems from a study of T-cell memory formation after mild COVID-19. TCRdb recomputed calls from the 5' RACE reads with MiXCR, one row per CDR3 protein. The sample has 350,000 to 450,000 distinct CDR3 sequences, 20% seen once; the top ten hold approximately 8.1%. Germline-derived CDR1 and CDR2 are MRHNA and SNTAGT. This CDR3 contains 14 residues. V was pared by 5 bases and J by 1 base, with 6 bases between. This clonotype was detected only once. The specimen sequenced was PBMCs or a T cell subset sorted from them (not recorded which). The chain uses TRBV6-4 and TRBJ2-6; D uncertain. This TCR came from an adult woman who had mild COVID-19 (a few samples of this study predate the infection). Cell type and time point are not known. CDR3: CASSPKSGANVLTF. In DNA, the CDR3 is TGTGCCAGCAGTCCGAAGTCTGGGGCCAACGTCCTGACTTTC.